This T cell receptor (beta chain) comes out of a study of human T cells and chemical hapten exposure. The overall study: Diagnoses of alopecia areata, totalis or universalis occurred in mostly female patients.

Authors' data handling: A per-sample median of about 100,000 TCRs was observed, with counts ranging from roughly 20,000 to 700,000. A single record per CDR3 protein comes from TCRdb applying MiXCR to the RACE reads. The V and J calls reflect TCRdb's pipeline rather than the authors' work. The table shows some 90,000 distinct CDR3 sequences, with about an eighth occurring only once. Germline CDR1 and CDR2: SGHAT and FQNNGV. CDR3 size: 12 residues. The V end lost 1 base, the J end lost 5 bases, and 5 bases lay between the germline ends. This clonotype was seen repeatedly, ten times or more. Its antigen is unknown. Study-level points and caveats: Relative to control repertoires, expanded TCRs gave rise to significantly more large CDR3 similarity clusters. With regard to DPC sensitization, TCRs above 1 in 1000 frequency did not change.

Regarding time point: patch test 2, 6 weeks after DPC sensitization. Treatment of the sample: therapeutic diphenylcyclopropenone sensitization with weekly scalp DPC. J is TRBJ2-5 and V is TRBV11-2; D unclear. The sequenced sample was whole blood, obtained in connection with sensitization to the hapten diphenylcyclopropenone (DPC). This receptor was taken from a woman between 40 and 55 years old with alopecia areata. Some clones in this sample may be carry-over from other donors' samples. CDR3 DNA: TGTGCCAGCAGCTTAGTCTGGGAGACCCAGTACTTC. It codes for CASSLVWETQYF.